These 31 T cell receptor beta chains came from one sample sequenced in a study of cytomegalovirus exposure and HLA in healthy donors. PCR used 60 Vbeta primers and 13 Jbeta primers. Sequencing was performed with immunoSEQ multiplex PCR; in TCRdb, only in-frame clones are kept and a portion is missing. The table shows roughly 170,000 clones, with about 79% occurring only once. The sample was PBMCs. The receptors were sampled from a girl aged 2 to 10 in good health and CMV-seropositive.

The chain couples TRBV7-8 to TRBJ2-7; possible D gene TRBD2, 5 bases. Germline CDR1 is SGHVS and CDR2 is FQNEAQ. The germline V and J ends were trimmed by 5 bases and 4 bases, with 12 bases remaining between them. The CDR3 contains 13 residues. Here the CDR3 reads CASSATRGYEQYF. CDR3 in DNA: TGTGCCAGCAGCGCCACCCGGGGATACGAGCAGTACTTC.

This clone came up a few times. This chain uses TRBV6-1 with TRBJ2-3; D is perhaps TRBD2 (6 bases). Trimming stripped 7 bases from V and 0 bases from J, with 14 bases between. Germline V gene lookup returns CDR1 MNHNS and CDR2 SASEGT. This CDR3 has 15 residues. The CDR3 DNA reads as TGTGCCAGCACCTTGAGGCGGGGAAGCACAGATACGCAGTATTTT. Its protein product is CASTLRRGSTDTQYF.

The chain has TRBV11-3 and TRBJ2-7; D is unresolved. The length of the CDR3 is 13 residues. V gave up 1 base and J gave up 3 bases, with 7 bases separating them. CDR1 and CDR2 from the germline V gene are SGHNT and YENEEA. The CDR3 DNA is TGTGCCAGCAGCTTAGGTTCAGTCTACGAGCAGTACTTC. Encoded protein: CASSLGSVYEQYF.

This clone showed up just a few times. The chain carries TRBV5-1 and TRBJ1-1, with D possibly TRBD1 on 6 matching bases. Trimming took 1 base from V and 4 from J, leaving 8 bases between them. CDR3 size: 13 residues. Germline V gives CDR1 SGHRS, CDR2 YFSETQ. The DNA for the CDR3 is TGCGCCAGCAGCTTGACAGGGTTCACTGAAGCTTTCTTT. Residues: CASSLTGFTEAFF.

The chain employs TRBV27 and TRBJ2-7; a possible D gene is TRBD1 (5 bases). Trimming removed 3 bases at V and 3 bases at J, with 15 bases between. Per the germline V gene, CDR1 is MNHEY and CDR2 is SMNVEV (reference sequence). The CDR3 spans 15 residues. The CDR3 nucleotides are TGTGCCAGCAGTTTTGGGGCGACCAAATACTACGAGCAGTACTTC. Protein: CASSFGATKYYEQYF.

The CDR3 is CASSPPGGYLDEQYF. CDR3 bases: TGTGCCAGCAGCCCCCCAGGAGGGTACCTAGACGAGCAGTACTTC. This chain connects TRBV9 to TRBJ2-7, with a weak D call TRBD2 (6 bases). The CDR3 spans 15 residues. The germline gives CDR1 SGDLS, CDR2 YYNGEE. V lost 4 bases and J lost 5, with 19 bases in between.

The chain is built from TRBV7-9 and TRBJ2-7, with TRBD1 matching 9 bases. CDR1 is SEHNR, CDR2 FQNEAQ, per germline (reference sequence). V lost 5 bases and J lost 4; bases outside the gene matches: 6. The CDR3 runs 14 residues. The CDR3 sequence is CASSRTGGGYEQYF. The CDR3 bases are TGTGCCAGCAGCCGTACAGGGGGCGGTTACGAGCAGTACTTC.

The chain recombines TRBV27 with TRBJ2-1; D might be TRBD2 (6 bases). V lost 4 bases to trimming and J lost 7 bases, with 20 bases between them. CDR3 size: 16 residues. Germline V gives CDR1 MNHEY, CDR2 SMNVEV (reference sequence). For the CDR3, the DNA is TGTGCCAGCAGTTCCCTCGGTACACCGCGGGAAAATGAGCAGTTCTTC. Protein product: CASSSLGTPRENEQFF.

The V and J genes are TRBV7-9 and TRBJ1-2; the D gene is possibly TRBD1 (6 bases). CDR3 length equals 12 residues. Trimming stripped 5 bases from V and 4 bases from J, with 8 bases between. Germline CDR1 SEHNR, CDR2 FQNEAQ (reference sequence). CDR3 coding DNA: TGTGCCAGCAGCCAGGACAGCTATGGCTACACCTTC. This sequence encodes CASSQDSYGYTF.

Here the CDR3 DNA reads TGCAGCGTCGTACACAGCGGGGAGCTGTTTTTT. Translated, it gives CSVVHSGELFF. The V call is TRBV29-1, the J call TRBJ2-2; D uncertain. Trimming cost V 6 bases and J 7 bases, with 9 bases left between them. This CDR3 contains 11 residues. CDR1 SQVTM and CDR2 ANQGSEA come from the germline V gene.

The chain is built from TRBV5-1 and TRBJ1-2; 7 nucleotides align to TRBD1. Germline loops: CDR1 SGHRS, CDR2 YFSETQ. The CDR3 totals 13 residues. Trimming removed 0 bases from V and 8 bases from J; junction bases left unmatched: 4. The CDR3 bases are TGCGCCAGCAGCTTGGTGTACAGGGGAGGCTACACCTTC. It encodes CASSLVYRGGYTF.

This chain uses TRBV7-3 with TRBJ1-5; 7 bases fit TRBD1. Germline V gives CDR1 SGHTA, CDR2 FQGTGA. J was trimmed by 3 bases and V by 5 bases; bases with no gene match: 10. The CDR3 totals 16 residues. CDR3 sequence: CASSPRTGPLNQPQHF. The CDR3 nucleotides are TGTGCCAGCAGCCCGCGGACAGGCCCACTCAATCAGCCCCAGCATTTT.

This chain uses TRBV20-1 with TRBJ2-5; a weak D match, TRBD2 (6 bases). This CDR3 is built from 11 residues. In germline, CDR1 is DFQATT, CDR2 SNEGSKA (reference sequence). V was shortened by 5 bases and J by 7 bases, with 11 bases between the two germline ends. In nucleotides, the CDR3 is TGCAGTGCTGGAACGCGGGGGACCCAGTACTTC. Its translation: CSAGTRGTQYF.

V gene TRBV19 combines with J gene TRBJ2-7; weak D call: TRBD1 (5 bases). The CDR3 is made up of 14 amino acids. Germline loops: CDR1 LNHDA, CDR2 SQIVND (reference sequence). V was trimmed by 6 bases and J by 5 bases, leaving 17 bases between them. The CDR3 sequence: CASSRTTATNEQYF. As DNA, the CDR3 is TGTGCCAGTAGCAGAACGACAGCCACTAACGAGCAGTACTTC.

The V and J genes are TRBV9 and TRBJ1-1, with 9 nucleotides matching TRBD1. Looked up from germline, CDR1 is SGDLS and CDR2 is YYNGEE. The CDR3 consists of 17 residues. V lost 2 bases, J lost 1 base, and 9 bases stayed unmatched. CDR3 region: CASSVGQGRRGNTEAFF. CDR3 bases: TGTGCCAGCAGCGTGGGACAGGGTCGGAGAGGGAACACTGAAGCTTTCTTT. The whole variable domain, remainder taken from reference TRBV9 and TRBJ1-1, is DSGVTQTPKHLITATGQRVTLRCSPRSGDLSVYWYQQSLDQGLQFLIQYYNGEERAKGNILERFSAQQFPDLHSELNLSSLELGDSALYFCASSVGQGRRGNTEAFFGQGTRLTVV.

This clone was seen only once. The CDR3: CSGLRFKGGWRNQPQHF. CDR3 sequence (DNA): TGCAGCGGTCTTCGGTTTAAGGGAGGGTGGAGGAATCAGCCCCAGCATTTT. The rearrangement uses TRBV29-1 and TRBJ1-5; D gene ambiguous. CDR3 size: 17 residues. The ends were cut back, 7 bases at V and 4 bases at J, with 26 bases in the middle. Germline V gives CDR1 SQVTM, CDR2 ANQGSEA.

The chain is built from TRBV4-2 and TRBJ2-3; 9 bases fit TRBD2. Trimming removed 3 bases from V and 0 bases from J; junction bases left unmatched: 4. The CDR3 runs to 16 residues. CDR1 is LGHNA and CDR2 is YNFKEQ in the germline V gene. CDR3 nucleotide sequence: TGTGCCAGCAGCCAGGGGACTAGCCAGAGCACAGATACGCAGTATTTT. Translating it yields CASSQGTSQSTDTQYF.

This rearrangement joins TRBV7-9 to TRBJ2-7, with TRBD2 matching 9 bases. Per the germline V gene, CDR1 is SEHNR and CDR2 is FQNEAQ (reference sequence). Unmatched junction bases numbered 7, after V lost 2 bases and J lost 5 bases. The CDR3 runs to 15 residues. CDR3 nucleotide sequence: TGTGCCAGCAGCTTAAATCCGCTAGCGGGACACGAGCAGTACTTC. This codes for CASSLNPLAGHEQYF.

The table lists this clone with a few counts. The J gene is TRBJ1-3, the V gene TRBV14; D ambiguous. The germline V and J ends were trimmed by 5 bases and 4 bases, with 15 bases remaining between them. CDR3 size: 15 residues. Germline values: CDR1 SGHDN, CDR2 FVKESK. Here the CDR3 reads CASSTGYLRGNTIYF. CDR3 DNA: TGTGCCAGCAGCACGGGGTACCTGCGAGGAAACACCATATATTTT.

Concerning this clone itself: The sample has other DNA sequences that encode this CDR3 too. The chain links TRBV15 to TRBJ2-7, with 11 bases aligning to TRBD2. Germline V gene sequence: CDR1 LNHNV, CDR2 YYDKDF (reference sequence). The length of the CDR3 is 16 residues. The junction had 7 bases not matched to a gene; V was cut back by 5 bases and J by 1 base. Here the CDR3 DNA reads TGTGCCACCAGCGGAACCGGGACTAGCGGTTCCTACGAGCAGTACTTC. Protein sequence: CATSGTGTSGSYEQYF. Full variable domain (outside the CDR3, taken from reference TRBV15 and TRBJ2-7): DAMVIQNPRYQVTQFGKPVTLSCSQTLNHNVMYWYQQKSSQAPKLLFHYYDKDFNNEADTPDNFQSRRPNTSFCFLDIRSPGLGDTAMYLCATSGTGTSGSYEQYFGPGTRLTVT.

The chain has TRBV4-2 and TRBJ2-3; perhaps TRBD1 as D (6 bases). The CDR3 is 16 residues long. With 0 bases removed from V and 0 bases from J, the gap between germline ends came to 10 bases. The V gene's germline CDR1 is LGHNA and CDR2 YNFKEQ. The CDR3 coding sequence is TGTGCCAGCAGCCAAGAAGGTGGGGGCAGCACAGATACGCAGTATTTT. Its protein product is CASSQEGGGSTDTQYF.

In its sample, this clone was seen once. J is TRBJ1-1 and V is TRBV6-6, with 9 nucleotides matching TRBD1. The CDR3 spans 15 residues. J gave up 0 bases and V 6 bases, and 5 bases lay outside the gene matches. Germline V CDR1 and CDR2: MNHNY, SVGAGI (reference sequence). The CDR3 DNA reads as TGTGCCAGCAGGTCGAGGGACAGGGTGAACACTGAAGCTTTCTTT. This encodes CASRSRDRVNTEAFF.

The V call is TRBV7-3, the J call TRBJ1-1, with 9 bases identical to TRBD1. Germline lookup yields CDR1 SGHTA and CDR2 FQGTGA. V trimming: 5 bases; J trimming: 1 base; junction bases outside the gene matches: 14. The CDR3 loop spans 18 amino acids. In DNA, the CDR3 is TGTGCCAGCAGCCCCCAACCAACAGGGGGCCGGAGGAACACTGAAGCTTTCTTT. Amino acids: CASSPQPTGGRRNTEAFF. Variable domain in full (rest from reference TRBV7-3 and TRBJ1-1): GAGVSQTPSNKVTEKGKYVELRCDPISGHTALYWYRQSLGQGPEFLIYFQGTGAADDSGLPNDRFFAVRPEGSVSTLKIQRTERGDSAVYLCASSPQPTGGRRNTEAFFGQGTRLTVV.

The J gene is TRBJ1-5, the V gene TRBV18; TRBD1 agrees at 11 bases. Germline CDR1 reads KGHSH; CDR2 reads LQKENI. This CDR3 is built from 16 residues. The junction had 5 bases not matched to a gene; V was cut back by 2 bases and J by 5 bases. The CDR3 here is CASSPGTGGSDQPQHF. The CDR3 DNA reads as TGTGCCAGCTCACCAGGGACAGGGGGTTCGGATCAGCCCCAGCATTTT.

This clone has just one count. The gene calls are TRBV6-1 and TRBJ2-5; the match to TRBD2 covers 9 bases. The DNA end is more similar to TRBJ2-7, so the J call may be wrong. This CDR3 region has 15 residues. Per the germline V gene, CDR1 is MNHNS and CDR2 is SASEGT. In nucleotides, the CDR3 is TGTGCCAGCAGTGAAGGACTAGCGGACTCCTACGAGCAGTACTTC. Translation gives CASSEGLADSYEQYF.

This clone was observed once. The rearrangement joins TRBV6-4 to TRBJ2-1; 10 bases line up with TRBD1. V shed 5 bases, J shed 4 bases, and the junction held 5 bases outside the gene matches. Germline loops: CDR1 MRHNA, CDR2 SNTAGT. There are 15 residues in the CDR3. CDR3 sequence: CASSKDRGLYNEQFF. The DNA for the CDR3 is TGTGCCAGCAGTAAGGACAGGGGGTTGTACAATGAGCAGTTCTTC.

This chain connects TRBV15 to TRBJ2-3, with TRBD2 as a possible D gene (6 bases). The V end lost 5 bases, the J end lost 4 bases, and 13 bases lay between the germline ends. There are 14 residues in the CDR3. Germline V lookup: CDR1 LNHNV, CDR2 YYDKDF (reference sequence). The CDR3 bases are TGTGCCACCAGCCGAAGGGAGGTCCCAGATACGCAGTATTTT. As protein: CATSRREVPDTQYF. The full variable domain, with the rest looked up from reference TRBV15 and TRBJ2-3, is DAMVIQNPRYQVTQFGKPVTLSCSQTLNHNVMYWYQQKSSQAPKLLFHYYDKDFNNEADTPDNFQSRRPNTSFCFLDIRSPGLGDTAMYLCATSRREVPDTQYFGPGTRLTVL.

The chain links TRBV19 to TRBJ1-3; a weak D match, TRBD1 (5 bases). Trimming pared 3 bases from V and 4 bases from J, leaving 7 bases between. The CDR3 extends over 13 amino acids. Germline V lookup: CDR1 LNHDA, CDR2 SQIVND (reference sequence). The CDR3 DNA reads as TGTGCCAGTAGTATGAACAGGGGAAACACCATATATTTT. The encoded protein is CASSMNRGNTIYF.

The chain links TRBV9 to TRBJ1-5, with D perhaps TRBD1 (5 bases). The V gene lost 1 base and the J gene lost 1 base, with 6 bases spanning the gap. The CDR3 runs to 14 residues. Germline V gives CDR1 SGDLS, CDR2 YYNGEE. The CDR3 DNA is TGTGCCAGCAGCGTAAAGGGGAGCAATCAGCCCCAGCATTTT. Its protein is CASSVKGSNQPQHF.

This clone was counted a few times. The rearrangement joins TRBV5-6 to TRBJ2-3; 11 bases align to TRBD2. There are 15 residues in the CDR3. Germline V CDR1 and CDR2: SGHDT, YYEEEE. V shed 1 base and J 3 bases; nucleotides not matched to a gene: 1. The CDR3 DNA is TGTGCCAGCAGCTTGCTAGCGGGGGGTACAGATACGCAGTATTTT. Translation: CASSLLAGGTDTQYF.

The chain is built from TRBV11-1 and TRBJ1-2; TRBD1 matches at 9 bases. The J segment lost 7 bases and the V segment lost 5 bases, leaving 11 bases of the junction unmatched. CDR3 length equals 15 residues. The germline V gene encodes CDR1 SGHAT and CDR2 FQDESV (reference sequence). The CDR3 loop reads CASSQMRTGVLGYTF. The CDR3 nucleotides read TGTGCCAGCAGCCAAATGCGGACAGGGGTACTTGGCTACACCTTC.